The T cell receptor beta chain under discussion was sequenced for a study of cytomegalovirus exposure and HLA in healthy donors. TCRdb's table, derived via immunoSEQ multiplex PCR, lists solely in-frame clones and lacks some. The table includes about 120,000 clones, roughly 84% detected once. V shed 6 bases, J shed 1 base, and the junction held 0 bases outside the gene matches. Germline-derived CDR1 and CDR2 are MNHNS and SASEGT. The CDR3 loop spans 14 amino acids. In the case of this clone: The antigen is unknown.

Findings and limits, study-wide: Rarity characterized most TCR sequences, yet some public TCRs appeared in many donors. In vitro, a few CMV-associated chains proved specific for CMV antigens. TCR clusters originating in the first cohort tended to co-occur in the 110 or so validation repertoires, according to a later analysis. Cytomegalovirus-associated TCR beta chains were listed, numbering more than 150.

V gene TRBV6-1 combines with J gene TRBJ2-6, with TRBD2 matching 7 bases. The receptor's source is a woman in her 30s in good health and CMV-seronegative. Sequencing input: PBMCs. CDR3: CASRGGSGANVLTF. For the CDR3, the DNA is TGTGCCAGCAGGGGGGGGTCTGGGGCCAACGTCCTGACTTTC.